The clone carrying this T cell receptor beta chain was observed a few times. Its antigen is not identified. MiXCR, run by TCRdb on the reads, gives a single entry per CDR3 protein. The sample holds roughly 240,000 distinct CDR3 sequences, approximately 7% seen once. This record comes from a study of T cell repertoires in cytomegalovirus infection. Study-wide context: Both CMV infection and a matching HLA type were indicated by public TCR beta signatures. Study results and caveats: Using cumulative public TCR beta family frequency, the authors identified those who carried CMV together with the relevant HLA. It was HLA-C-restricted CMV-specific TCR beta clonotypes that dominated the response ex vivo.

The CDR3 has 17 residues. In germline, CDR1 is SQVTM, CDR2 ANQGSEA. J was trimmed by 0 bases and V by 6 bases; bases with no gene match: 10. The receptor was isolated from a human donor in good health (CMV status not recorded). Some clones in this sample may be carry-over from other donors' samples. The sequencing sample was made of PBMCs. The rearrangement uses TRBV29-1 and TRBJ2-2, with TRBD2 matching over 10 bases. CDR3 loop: CSVRIPSGGANTGELFF. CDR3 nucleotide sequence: TGCAGCGTCAGAATACCTAGCGGGGGCGCGAACACCGGGGAGCTGTTTTTT.